The T cell receptor (beta chain) described here comes from a study of T cells in Graves' hyperthyroidism and ophthalmopathy. The V segment lost 3 bases and the J segment 3 bases; nucleotides outside the gene matches: 5. The CDR3 covers 14 residues. Germline values: CDR1 SEHNR, CDR2 FQNEAQ (reference sequence). Study findings and constraints: Most expanded thyroid clonotypes above 0.001 recurred in blood.

TCR beta CDR3 regions were amplified from RNA. A first-round RT-PCR of the TCR CDR3 used the HTBI primer set. TCRdb re-called the multiplex PCR reads through MiXCR, storing one row per CDR3 protein. The data hold about 370,000 distinct CDR3 sequences, with 12% to 15% observed a single time. This clonotype has a count of ten or more. Its antigen is unidentified. A patient was excluded if there was uncontrolled infection, other autoimmune disease, pregnancy or lactation. Diagnosis relied on clinical symptoms, serum thyroxine and TRAb, thyroid ultrasound and orbital computed tomography. Sequenced: blood. The source is a woman aged 55-69 years with Graves' ophthalmopathy. This sequence joins TRBV7-9 and TRBJ2-7; 7 nucleotides align to TRBD2. The CDR3 here is CASSLGGTLYEQYF. CDR3 sequence (DNA): TGTGCCAGCAGCTTGGGGGGGACTCTCTACGAGCAGTACTTC.